These T cell receptor beta chains were read from a single sample in a study of OX40 agonist ivuxolimab in advanced cancers. Only in-frame clones appear in the TCRdb table, and some are missing; sequencing was by immunoSEQ multiplex PCR. Of tens of thousands of clones in the sample, about 79% are singletons; the top ten hold approximately 26%. Sequenced here: CD4+ or CD8+ T cells sorted from blood, sampled in a trial of the OX40 agonist ivuxolimab. These receptors originate from an adult with an advanced solid tumor such as melanoma, head and neck, liver or kidney cancer. The CDR3 runs from the conserved cysteine through the conserved F or W. A D gene is named only where the DNA matches it firmly. Clone size appears in some rows only: once, few, many, or a class for an expanded clone.

TRBJ2-5,TRBV10-3,.,.,CAISESGITETQYF,TGTGCCATCAGTGAGTCGGGGATAACGGAGACCCAGTACTTC
TRBJ2-7,TRBV21-1,.,.,CASSPTRSYYEQYF,TGTGCCAGTTCCCCCACCAGGAGCTACTACGAGCAGTACTTC
TRBJ2-2,TRBV29-1,.,.,CSVNTDHTHTGELFF,TGCAGCGTCAATACGGATCACACTCACACCGGGGAGCTGTTTTTT
TRBJ1-1,TRBV2,.,.,CASRGRANTEAFF,TGTGCCAGCAGGGGACGGGCGAACACTGAAGCTTTCTTT
TRBJ2-7,TRBV5-5,.,.,CASSWGGGSREQYF,TGTGCCAGCAGCTGGGGAGGGGGCTCGAGGGAGCAGTACTTC
TRBJ2-3,TRBV10-3,.,TRBD2,CAISEAVTSGSTDTQYF,TGTGCCATCAGTGAAGCTGTTACTAGCGGGAGCACAGATACGCAGTATTTT
TRBJ2-1,TRBV15,.,TRBD2,CATSRDRGAGGWNEQFF,TGTGCCACCAGCAGAGATCGGGGAGCGGGAGGGTGGAATGAGCAGTTCTTC
TRBJ1-4,TRBV16,.,TRBD1,CASSRAGQGDGEKLFF,TGTGCCAGCAGCCGGGCCGGACAGGGAGATGGTGAAAAACTGTTTTTT
TRBJ2-5,TRBV2,.,TRBD2,CASSALAALGEETQYF,TGTGCCAGCAGCGCACTAGCGGCCCTAGGGGAAGAGACCCAGTACTTC
TRBJ2-2,TRBV7-6,once,.,CASSFGGANTGELFF,TGTGCCAGCAGCTTTGGCGGGGCGAACACCGGGGAGCTGTTTTTT
TRBJ2-5,TRBV7-8,few,TRBD2,CASSLSGTSGSRRETQYF,TGTGCCAGCAGCTTATCTGGGACTAGCGGGAGCAGGCGGGAGACCCAGTACTTC
TRBJ2-7,TRBV5-4,.,.,CASSLYGDDYEQYF,TGTGCCAGCAGCTTGTACGGGGACGATTACGAGCAGTACTTC
TRBJ1-5,TRBV6-1,few,.,CASRGPTSNQPQHF,TGTGCCAGCAGGGGACCGACTAGCAATCAGCCCCAGCATTTT
TRBJ2-7,TRBV6-1,large,.,CASSEEGGIGSYEQYF,TGTGCCAGCAGTGAAGAGGGCGGGATAGGCTCCTACGAGCAGTACTTC
TRBJ2-2,TRBV7-9,few,.,CASSRRVTNTGELFF,TGTGCCAGCAGTAGGAGGGTAACGAACACCGGGGAGCTGTTTTTT
TRBJ2-7,TRBV29-1,.,TRBD1,CSVTPTGRYEQYF,TGCAGCGTCACTCCGACAGGGCGATACGAGCAGTACTTC
TRBJ2-7,TRBV11-2,.,.,CASSLSPDGAYEQYF,TGTGCCAGCAGCTTATCGCCGGACGGAGCCTACGAGCAGTACTTC
TRBJ2-3,TRBV4-2,.,.,CASSQHSVAVWNTDTQYF,TGTGCCAGCAGCCAACACTCTGTGGCGGTCTGGAACACAGATACGCAGTATTTT
TRBJ2-1,TRBV9,.,TRBD2,CASSVAGLAAHNEQFF,TGTGCCAGCAGCGTAGCGGGACTAGCGGCTCACAATGAGCAGTTCTTC
TRBJ2-7,TRBV7-3,.,.,CASSFGRNYEQYF,TGTGCCAGCAGCTTCGGCAGGAACTACGAGCAGTACTTC
TRBJ2-1,TRBV19,once,.,CASSIRQHNEQFF,TGTGCCAGTAGTATTCGACAGCACAATGAGCAGTTCTTC
TRBJ2-7,TRBV4-2,.,TRBD1,CASSTLDRTPYEQYF,TGTGCCAGCAGCACTCTGGACAGGACCCCCTACGAGCAGTACTTC
TRBJ2-1,TRBV11-2,.,.,CASSLEGWTEQFF,TGTGCCAGCAGCTTAGAAGGCTGGACTGAGCAGTTCTTC
TRBJ2-1,TRBV2,.,TRBD2,CASSERGRPTYNEQFF,TGTGCCAGCAGTGAACGCGGGAGGCCCACCTACAATGAGCAGTTCTTC
TRBJ2-2,TRBV27,.,.,CASSGRGSAGELFF,TGTGCCAGCAGTGGTCGAGGGAGCGCCGGGGAGCTGTTTTTT
TRBJ2-3,TRBV6-4,few,TRBD2,CASSQLAGQADTQYF,TGTGCCAGCAGCCAACTAGCGGGTCAGGCAGATACGCAGTATTTT
TRBJ2-1,TRBV28,.,.,CASTPLVRFYNEQFF,TGTGCCAGCACCCCCCTGGTTAGATTCTACAATGAGCAGTTCTTC
TRBJ2-2,TRBV13,.,.,CASSRYRVGELFF,TGTGCCAGCAGCCGATACCGCGTCGGGGAGCTGTTTTTT
TRBJ2-7,TRBV5-5,.,TRBD2,CASSLGRLADYEQYF,TGTGCCAGCAGCTTGGGCCGGCTAGCGGACTACGAGCAGTACTTC
TRBJ2-7,TRBV10-1,few,.,CASSDGGPDYEQYF,TGCGCCAGCAGTGATGGAGGCCCCGACTACGAGCAGTACTTC
TRBJ2-1,TRBV5-1,once,TRBD1,CASSFGTGVNEQFF,TGCGCCAGCAGCTTCGGGACAGGGGTCAATGAGCAGTTCTTC
TRBJ2-7,TRBV28,once,TRBD2,CASSHTTGTTSSYEQYF,TGTGCCAGCAGCCACACCACCGGGACTACAAGCTCCTACGAGCAGTACTTC
TRBJ2-2,TRBV28,.,.,CASRGSGTGELFF,TGTGCCAGCAGGGGCTCGGGCACCGGGGAGCTGTTTTTT
TRBJ2-5,TRBV7-7,once,TRBD1,CASSQGTGEVQETQYF,TGTGCTAGCAGCCAGGGGACAGGGGAGGTCCAAGAGACCCAGTACTTC
TRBJ2-1,TRBV7-3,.,.,CASSFGTFNEQFF,TGTGCCAGCAGCTTCGGGACTTTCAATGAGCAGTTCTTC
TRBJ1-1,TRBV27,few,.,CASSLLTNTEAFF,TGTGCCAGCAGTTTATTGACAAACACTGAAGCTTTCTTT
TRBJ2-1,TRBV4-1,few,TRBD2,CASSQGTSTSYNEQFF,TGCGCCAGCAGCCAAGGGACTAGCACCTCCTACAATGAGCAGTTCTTC
TRBJ2-7,TRBV27,.,.,CASSLGPGYEQYF,TGTGCCAGCAGTTTGGGCCCCGGCTACGAGCAGTACTTC
TRBJ2-3,TRBV7-3,.,TRBD2,CASSLTSGKADTQYF,TGTGCCAGCAGCTTAACTAGCGGGAAGGCAGATACGCAGTATTTT
TRBJ2-6,TRBV28,.,TRBD1,CASSSPGQGDSGANVLTF,TGTGCCAGCAGTTCACCGGGACAGGGGGACTCTGGGGCCAACGTCCTGACTTTC
TRBJ2-1,TRBV7-8,few,.,CASSFTGSPDNEQFF,TGTGCCAGCAGCTTCACGGGGAGCCCCGACAATGAGCAGTTCTTC
TRBJ2-2,TRBV6-4,.,.,CASSQDADGELFF,TGTGCCAGCAGTCAGGACGCGGACGGGGAGCTGTTTTTT
TRBJ2-6,TRBV6-5,.,.,CASSPTGANVLTF,TGTGCCAGCAGCCCCACGGGGGCCAACGTCCTGACTTTC
TRBJ1-3,TRBV2,.,TRBD1,CASRQGPATGNTIYF,TGTGCCAGCAGACAGGGGCCCGCTACAGGAAACACCATATATTTT
TRBJ2-3,TRBV28,.,.,CASSLGSDTQYF,TGTGCCAGCAGTTTAGGGTCAGATACGCAGTATTTT
TRBJ2-7,TRBV27,.,.,CASSFSVAPGYEQYF,TGTGCCAGCAGTTTCTCCGTGGCCCCAGGGTACGAGCAGTACTTC
TRBJ1-5,TRBV28,once,.,CASSLRGALQPQHF,TGTGCCAGCAGTTTAAGAGGGGCACTGCAGCCCCAGCATTTT
TRBJ2-2,TRBV9,.,.,CASSVGGSTGELFF,TGTGCCAGCAGCGTAGGGGGGTCCACCGGGGAGCTGTTTTTT
TRBJ2-1,TRBV7-9,.,TRBD1,CASSLGGTGAYNEQFF,TGTGCCAGCAGCTTGGGAGGGACAGGGGCCTACAATGAGCAGTTCTTC
TRBJ2-2,TRBV6-5,.,.,CASSYSAGAVTGELFF,TGTGCCAGCAGTTACTCGGCGGGGGCAGTTACCGGGGAGCTGTTTTTT